The clone carrying this T cell receptor beta chain showed up just once. Its matching antigen is unknown. This sample is part of a study of blood T cells in healthy people across ages. Study-level results: Whereas aged donors had fewer naive CD4+ cells, long-lived donors had more of them and higher diversity.

The V and J ends lost 5 bases and 0 bases, in that order; junction bases with no gene match: 12. Per the germline V gene, CDR1 is SEHNR and CDR2 is FQNEAQ (reference sequence). The CDR3 spans 18 residues. Next came a second PCR, run for roughly 7 to 12 cycles, which used a sample-barcoded 5' primer along with a J-beta primer mix. TCRdb itself ran the 5' RACE reads through MiXCR, one entry per CDR3 protein. The sample lists hundreds of thousands of distinct CDR3 sequences, about 30% occurring once. The genes are TRBV7-9 and TRBJ2-4; TRBD1 matches at 8 bases. This TCR was recovered from a woman aged 80 or over in good health. Sequenced: blood. This CDR3 is CASSTDRDNSVAKNIQYF. CDR3 sequence (DNA): TGTGCCAGCAGCACGGACAGGGATAACTCCGTAGCCAAAAACATTCAGTACTTC. Full variable domain (outside the CDR3, taken from reference TRBV7-9 and TRBJ2-4): DTGVSQNPRHKITKRGQNVTFRCDPISEHNRLYWYRQTLGQGPEFLTYFQNEAQLEKSRLLSDRFSAERPKGSFSTLEIQRTEQGDSAMYLCASSTDRDNSVAKNIQYFGAGTRLSVL.